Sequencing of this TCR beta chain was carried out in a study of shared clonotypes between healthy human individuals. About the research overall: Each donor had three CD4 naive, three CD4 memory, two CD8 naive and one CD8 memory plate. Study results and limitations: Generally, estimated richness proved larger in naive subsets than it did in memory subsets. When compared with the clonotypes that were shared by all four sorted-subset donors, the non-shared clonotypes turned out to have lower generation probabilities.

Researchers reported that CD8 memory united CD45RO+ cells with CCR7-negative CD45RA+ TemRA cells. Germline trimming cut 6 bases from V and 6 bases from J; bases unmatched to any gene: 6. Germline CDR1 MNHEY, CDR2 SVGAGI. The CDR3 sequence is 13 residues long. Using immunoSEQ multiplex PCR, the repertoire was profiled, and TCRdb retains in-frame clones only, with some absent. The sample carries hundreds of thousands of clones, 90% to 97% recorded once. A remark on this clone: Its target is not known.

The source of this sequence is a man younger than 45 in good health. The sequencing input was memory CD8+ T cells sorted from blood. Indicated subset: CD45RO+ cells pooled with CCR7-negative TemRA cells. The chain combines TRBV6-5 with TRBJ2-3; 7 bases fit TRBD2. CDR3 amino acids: CASRRTRGDTQYF. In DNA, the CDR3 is TGTGCCAGCAGAAGGACTAGGGGCGATACGCAGTATTTT.